Listed below are T cell receptor beta chains from one sample, sequenced in a study of cytomegalovirus exposure and HLA in healthy donors. Produced via immunoSEQ multiplex PCR; TCRdb's table is partial and in-frame only. Found here are 150,000 to 200,000 clones, approximately 77% of them singletons; the top ten hold around 2%. Sequencing input: PBMCs. Source of these receptors: a man aged 50-60 years in good health and CMV-seropositive. CDR3s include the opening cysteine and the closing phenylalanine or tryptophan. The D gene is left open where the match is weak.

d_call v_call cdr3_aa
- TRBV29-1 CSGKQGSNEKLFF
TRBD2 TRBV9 CASSVRGTSGGKNIQYF
- TRBV29-1 CSVEKVGGRGHTEAFF
TRBD2 TRBV5-1 CASSPSGLAGSPSLNEQFF
- TRBV30 CAWSLQGRQPQHF
TRBD1 TRBV7-9 CASSPPGQGLDEQFF
- TRBV6-4 CASKLEGGPNYGYTF
- TRBV5-4 CASTIGGYGSNTGELFF
- TRBV6-5 CASSYGQAGGYTF
- TRBV7-2 CASSPQTGQNYGYTF
- TRBV29-1 CSVVRGLGTEAFF